These 15 T cell receptor beta chains share one sample of origin, sequenced in a study of human T cells and chemical hapten exposure. One entry per CDR3 protein, called by TCRdb with MiXCR from the RACE reads. The sample has roughly 150,000 distinct CDR3 sequences; roughly 12% are singletons. Indicated time point: patch test 2, 6 weeks after DPC sensitization. The treatment here: therapeutic diphenylcyclopropenone sensitization with weekly scalp DPC. The specimen was whole blood, collected in connection with sensitization to the hapten diphenylcyclopropenone (DPC). All receptors derive from a woman aged 45-60 years with alopecia areata. Some clones in this sample may be carry-over from other donors' samples.

This clonotype appeared many times. The chain joins TRBV10-3 to TRBJ1-3; D is perhaps TRBD1 (5 bases). This CDR3 region has 15 residues. With 3 bases removed from V and 0 bases from J, the gap between germline ends came to 9 bases. CDR1 ENHRY and CDR2 SYGVKD come from the germline V gene. The CDR3 bases are TGTGCCATCAGTGATGGGGGTTTCTCTGGAAACACCATATATTTT. Amino acids: CAISDGGFSGNTIYF.

This clonotype was found many times. In DNA, the CDR3 is TGCAGTGCTAGAGATCGGGGATACTCCTACGAGCAGTACTTC. Its protein product is CSARDRGYSYEQYF. The rearrangement joins TRBV20-1 to TRBJ2-7; D may be TRBD2 (5 bases). The CDR3 length is 14 residues. Between the trimmed V and J ends, which lost 0 bases and 0 bases, there was a span of 9 bases. Germline-derived CDR1 and CDR2 are DFQATT and SNEGSKA (reference sequence).

The V and J genes are TRBV29-1 and TRBJ1-5; possible D gene TRBD1, 5 bases. The CDR3 length is 15 residues. V lost 4 bases and J lost 4, with 17 bases in between. In germline, CDR1 is SQVTM, CDR2 ANQGSEA. The CDR3 reads CSVVLGQALNQPQHF. The CDR3 coding sequence is TGCAGCGTTGTGCTGGGGCAGGCCCTTAATCAGCCCCAGCATTTT.

This clonotype occurred a few times. J is TRBJ2-6 and V is TRBV18; no clear D gene. Per germline, CDR1 KGHSH and CDR2 LQKENI. This CDR3 region has 13 residues. Deletions cut 2 bases from V and 4 bases from J, with 3 bases between. The CDR3 DNA reads as TGTGCCAGCTCACCAAAAGGGGCCAACGTCCTGACTTTC. This gives the protein CASSPKGANVLTF.

In this sample, this clonotype turned up a few times. V is TRBV18 and J is TRBJ1-2; D remains unclear. This CDR3 is 14 amino acids long. Germline values: CDR1 KGHSH, CDR2 LQKENI. V lost 2 bases, J lost 4 bases, and 11 bases lay in between. The CDR3 spells CASSPIGEGYGYTF. The CDR3 nucleotides are TGTGCCAGCTCACCAATCGGCGAGGGCTATGGCTACACCTTC.

The chain joins TRBV6-2 or TRBV6-3 to TRBJ2-5; TRBD2 aligns across 10 bases. Germline trimming cut 5 bases from V and 5 bases from J; bases unmatched to any gene: 5. The CDR3 sequence is 14 residues long. Per the germline V gene, CDR1 is MNHEY and CDR2 is SVGEGT. The CDR3: CASSPGLALETQYF. The DNA of the CDR3 is TGTGCCAGCAGTCCGGGACTAGCGCTGGAGACCCAGTACTTC.

This rearrangement joins TRBV24-1 to TRBJ2-3; TRBD1 matches at 11 bases. This CDR3 is built from 15 residues. The germline gives CDR1 KGHDR, CDR2 SFDVKD. The V segment lost 9 bases and the J segment 3 bases; nucleotides outside the gene matches: 7. The CDR3 protein is CATSNRDRGTDTQYF. DNA of the CDR3: TGTGCCACCTCAAACCGGGACAGGGGGACAGATACGCAGTATTTT.

Written as DNA, the CDR3 is TGTGCCATCAGTGAGTCGGGTCTAGCGGGAGAGACCCAGTACTTC. Translating gives CAISESGLAGETQYF. V and J are TRBV10-3 and TRBJ2-5; TRBD2 agrees at 8 bases. CDR1 and CDR2 (germline): ENHRY, SYGVKD. J lost 4 bases, V lost 0 bases, and 4 bases had no gene match. CDR3 length equals 15 residues.

V and J are TRBV19 and TRBJ2-7; 7 nucleotides match TRBD1. Germline-derived CDR1 and CDR2 are LNHDA and SQIVND (reference sequence). Trimming cost V 1 base and J 4 bases; bases outside gene matches: 10. The CDR3 is 16 residues long. The CDR3 nucleotides are TGTGCCAGTAGTATAGCCCCGACAGGGCCAACTTACGAGCAGTACTTC. Translation: CASSIAPTGPTYEQYF. Full variable domain (rest looked up from reference TRBV19 and TRBJ2-7): DGGITQSPKYLFRKEGQNVTLSCEQNLNHDAMYWYRQDPGQGLRLIYYSQIVNDFQKGDIAEGYSVSREKKESFPLTVTSAQKNPTAFYLCASSIAPTGPTYEQYFGPGTRLTVT.

This clonotype was seen ten or more times. This sequence joins TRBV7-9 and TRBJ2-1; TRBD1 aligns across 9 bases. The CDR3 consists of 15 residues. Trimming took 3 bases from V and 15 from J; bases not matched to a gene: 15. The germline gives CDR1 SEHNR, CDR2 FQNEAQ (reference sequence). CDR3 in amino acids: CASSFPGQGASEPFF. The CDR3 region has the DNA TGTGCCAGCAGCTTTCCGGGACAGGGTGCGTCCGAACCGTTCTTC.

This clonotype has just a few counts. The V call is TRBV23-1, the J call TRBJ1-5; D is uncertain. TRBV23-1 is placed among ORFs of uncertain function. CDR3 size: 16 residues. V was shortened by 0 bases and J by 1 base, with 10 bases between the two germline ends. Here the CDR3 reads CASSQSGRWSNQPQHF. CDR3 coding DNA: TGCGCCAGCAGTCAATCGGGCAGGTGGAGCAATCAGCCCCAGCATTTT.

The J gene is TRBJ2-2, the V gene TRBV12-3 or TRBV12-4; 8 bases align to TRBD1. The CDR3 totals 15 residues. V was clipped by 5 bases and J by 5 bases; unmatched bases: 7. CDR3 DNA: TGTGCCAGCAGTCTGACAGGGGTTAGAACCGGGGAGCTGTTTTTT. It translates to CASSLTGVRTGELFF.

The rearrangement links TRBV25-1 to TRBJ1-4, with TRBD1 matching 9 bases. CDR1 and CDR2 (germline): MGHDK, SYGVNS. The CDR3 spans 14 residues. V dropped 6 bases and J dropped 6; count of bases not matched to a gene: 5. The CDR3 sequence: CASRKTGGYEKLFF. The DNA of the CDR3 is TGTGCCAGCAGAAAGACAGGGGGTTATGAAAAACTGTTTTTT.

The chain links TRBV19 to TRBJ2-2, with 7 bases that match TRBD1. Germline lookup yields CDR1 LNHDA and CDR2 SQIVND (reference sequence). There are 17 residues in the CDR3. V was clipped by 5 bases and J by 2 bases; unmatched bases: 11. CDR3 amino acids: CASSYRFDRVNTGELFF. In DNA, the CDR3 is TGTGCCAGTAGTTACCGGTTCGACAGGGTAAACACCGGGGAGCTGTTTTTT.

The V call is TRBV10-3, the J call TRBJ2-7; perhaps TRBD1 as D (5 bases). The CDR3 runs 12 residues. The germline V gene encodes CDR1 ENHRY and CDR2 SYGVKD. Trimming removed 8 bases at V and 3 bases at J, with 11 bases between. CDR3 region: CAISTDNYEQYF. The CDR3 DNA reads as TGTGCCATCTCAACGGACAACTACGAGCAGTACTTC.